These T cell receptor beta chains were read from a single sample in a study of cytomegalovirus exposure and HLA in healthy donors. This table comes from immunoSEQ multiplex PCR, and its TCRdb copy is limited to in-frame clones, with some not included. There are 53,000 or so clones in the sample, with roughly 5.5% held by the top ten. The sample taken for sequencing was PBMCs. The receptors were gathered from a male donor in good health and CMV-seropositive. Each CDR3 is given with its conserved first and last residue. The D gene is left open where the match is weak.

V gene	D gene	J gene	CDR3 protein	CDR3 DNA
TRBV7-3	TRBD1	TRBJ2-7	CASSTDRGGEQYF	TGTGCCAGCAGTACCGACAGGGGTGGGGAGCAGTACTTC
TRBV9	.	TRBJ2-3	CASSPRLGTSTDTQYF	TGTGCCAGCAGTCCAAGACTAGGAACTAGCACAGATACGCAGTATTTT
TRBV15	.	TRBJ1-2	CATSRRGLYGYTF	TGTGCCACCAGCAGGCGGGGGCTCTATGGCTACACCTTC
TRBV10-2	TRBD1	TRBJ2-7	CASSEFETGGYEQYF	TGCGCCAGCAGTGAGTTCGAGACAGGGGGATACGAGCAGTACTTC
TRBV25-1	.	TRBJ1-2	CASSEYWADGYTF	TGTGCCAGCAGTGAATATTGGGCAGACGGCTACACCTTC
TRBV7-9	.	TRBJ2-1	CATYNEQFF	TGTGCGACTTACAATGAGCAGTTCTTC
TRBV28	TRBD1	TRBJ1-2	CASAPLPGQGAGGYTF	TGTGCCAGCGCGCCTCTGCCGGGACAGGGGGCGGGAGGCTACACCTTC
TRBV4-1	TRBD1	TRBJ1-4	CASSSRTGGYPTNEKLFF	TGCGCCAGCAGCTCGCGGACAGGGGGATATCCAACTAATGAAAAACTGTTTTTT
TRBV4-1	.	TRBJ1-5	CASSQPTGQPQHF	TGCGCCAGCAGCCAGCCTACAGGTCAGCCCCAGCATTTT
TRBV4-3	.	TRBJ1-1	CASSQEEGWNTEAFF	TGCGCCAGCAGCCAAGAAGAGGGTTGGAACACTGAAGCTTTCTTT
TRBV10-3	.	TRBJ2-2	CASNQGSGGELFF	TGTGCCAGTAATCAAGGGAGCGGCGGGGAGCTGTTTTTT
TRBV9	TRBD1	TRBJ1-5	CASSVSGGDQPQHF	TGTGCCAGCAGCGTATCAGGGGGCGACCAGCCCCAGCATTTT
TRBV4-2	.	TRBJ1-2	CASSPIPITNYGYTF	TGTGCCAGCAGCCCAATTCCGATAACAAACTATGGCTACACCTTC
TRBV28	TRBD1	TRBJ1-4	CASDRGHSTNEKLFF	TGTGCCAGCGACAGGGGGCACTCAACTAATGAAAAACTGTTTTTT
TRBV4-3	TRBD1	TRBJ2-3	CASSHADRGRSDTQYF	TGCGCCAGCAGCCACGCCGACAGGGGTAGGTCAGATACGCAGTATTTT
TRBV7-2	.	TRBJ1-3	CASSLYLPAHSGNTIYF	TGTGCCAGCAGCCTCTACCTTCCAGCGCACTCTGGAAACACCATATATTTT
TRBV7-2	.	TRBJ2-7	CASSLALAWGGRAYEQYF	TGTGCCAGCAGCTTAGCGCTGGCTTGGGGGGGGCGAGCCTACGAGCAGTACTTC
TRBV25-1	.	TRBJ2-7	CASSEGGARTYEQYF	TGTGCCAGCAGTGAAGGAGGGGCCCGAACCTACGAGCAGTACTTC
TRBV4-1	TRBD1	TRBJ1-5	CASSQEGAGGQPQHF	TGCGCCAGCAGCCAAGAAGGGGCAGGGGGGCAGCCCCAGCATTTT
TRBV5-6	TRBD1	TRBJ1-6	CASSLRGQGVGYHF	TGTGCCAGCAGCTTGCGGGGACAGGGGGTGGGCTACCACTTT
TRBV28	.	TRBJ2-1	CASSDGTASSYNEQFF	TGTGCCAGCAGCGATGGGACTGCAAGCTCCTACAATGAGCAGTTCTTC
TRBV19	.	TRBJ1-1	CASRGGGPPSNTEAFF	TGTGCCAGTAGGGGTGGCGGCCCGCCGTCGAACACTGAAGCTTTCTTT
TRBV11-2	TRBD1	TRBJ2-1	CASSLIGTRQGLWQMGQFF	TGTGCCAGCAGCTTAATTGGAACCCGACAGGGCCTCTGGCAAATGGGGCAGTTCTTC
TRBV11-2	TRBD1	TRBJ1-3	CASSSIRGPGDTIYF	TGTGCCAGCAGCTCTATTAGGGGGCCAGGGGACACCATATATTTT
TRBV27	TRBD1	TRBJ1-3	CASSLSGTGGNTIYF	TGTGCCAGCAGTTTATCGGGGACAGGGGGAAACACCATATATTTT
TRBV13	TRBD2	TRBJ2-1	CASSPGLAGGGEQFF	TGTGCCAGCAGCCCGGGACTAGCGGGGGGTGGTGAGCAGTTCTTC
TRBV19	TRBD2	TRBJ2-1	CASSITSGGNEQFF	TGTGCCAGTAGTATAACTAGCGGGGGGAATGAGCAGTTCTTC
TRBV7-2	TRBD1	TRBJ1-4	CASSHRTGLNEKLFF	TGTGCCAGCAGCCACCGGACAGGCCTAAATGAAAAACTGTTTTTT
TRBV28	TRBD1	TRBJ1-3	CASSLGTGVLSGNTIYF	TGTGCCAGCAGTTTGGGGACAGGAGTGCTTTCTGGAAACACCATATATTTT
TRBV4-1	.	TRBJ1-1	CASSQDPRNTEAFF	TGCGCCAGCAGCCAAGATCCCAGAAACACTGAAGCTTTCTTT
TRBV5-1	.	TRBJ2-1	CASSLVSDNEQFF	TGCGCCAGCAGCTTGGTATCGGACAATGAGCAGTTCTTC